This T cell receptor beta chain was captured by sequencing in a study of blood T cell repertoires in COVID-19 (dated by TCRdb to the early 2020s). With respect to the entire study: Samples from collaborators originated in the United States, Italy and Spain and spanned both the acute and convalescent phases of COVID-19. The material from the prospective study consisted of cDNA or gDNA derived from T cells, B-cell-depleted T cells, or PBMCs. The dataset comprised deeply sampled blood TCRbeta repertoires from subjects exposed to, actively infected with, or recovered from COVID-19. The repertoires were released in a freely available public database meant as a resource for research on the immune response to SARS-CoV-2. The samples were drawn from two sources: the first 160 participants of the ongoing ImmuneRACE study, and over 1,000 subjects contributed by 6 global collaborators. Nearly every sample came with metadata listing a de-identified subject ID, COVID-19 status, age in years and sex. Where available, HLA class I and class II types were obtained from metadata supplied by the sample provider rather than from assay-based typing. Overall study results and their limits: Clinical and demographic metadata were provided uncurated, with the amount varying by source and participant.

Reading the germline V gene (reference sequence) gives CDR1 SGHAT and CDR2 FQDESV. The CDR3 spans 14 residues, from the cysteine through the phenylalanine. Only CDR3 DNA is held: 42 bases, read in frame from base 1. From V the trimming removes 5 bases and from J it removes 2 bases, while the gene matches leave 4 bases of the junction unaccounted for. This clone occurred once. No cognate antigen has been identified for it. There are no base qualities to consult, and no much larger clone falls within one base. Each collaborating institution followed its own protocols to collect whole blood in K2EDTA tubes. Collaborator samples were shipped for TCRbeta analysis as frozen whole blood, isolated PBMCs, or DNA extracted from either sample type. The immunoSEQ Assay, a bias-controlled multiplex PCR, was used to amplify TCRbeta CDR3 regions from genomic DNA. As for the original processing: Within the assay, amplification of reference gene primers was used to estimate how many nucleated cells each sample contained. Sequence reads were collapsed and filtered to measure the absolute abundance of every unique TCRbeta CDR3 rearrangement. Productive Simpson clonality was computed per sample as the square root of Simpson's diversity index over productive rearrangements. TCRdb holds this immuneACCESS table with in-frame rearrangements only. Some clones are missing; in checked studies, unresolved V genes explain under half, and the rest has no known cause. V and J calls and clone size are as listed in that table; D and trimming were resolved from the DNA. In all, the sample holds a few hundred thousand clones, and approximately 84% of those were seen once. The top ten clones comprise less than 4.5% of the sample.

The sequence joins TRBV11-1 to TRBJ2-7; 9 central bases correspond to TRBD1. The sequenced sample consisted of peripheral blood. The clonotype was recovered from a man in his fifties or sixties with acute or convalescent COVID-19. The DNA is as follows: TGTGCCAGCAGCCCCCGGACAGGGGCCTACGAGCAGTACTTC. The resulting protein is CASSPRTGAYEQYF. The variable domain in full, with residues beyond the CDR3 obtained from the reference TRBV11-1 and TRBJ2-7 genes, is EAEVAQSPRYKITEKSQAVAFWCDPISGHATLYWYRQILGQGPELLVQFQDESVVDDSQLPKDRFSAERLKGVDSTLKIQPAELGDSAMYLCASSPRTGAYEQYFGPGTRLTVT.